The 3 T cell receptor beta chains below were found in one sample sequenced in a study of blood T cell repertoires in COVID-19. Data came from immunoSEQ multiplex PCR; TCRdb stores just in-frame clones and leaves some out. The table has 350,000 to 450,000 clones, around 87% seen once. Specimen: peripheral blood. The receptors derive from a human donor in a cohort sampled during active COVID-19.

J is TRBJ2-7 and V is TRBV2; the match to TRBD2 covers 7 bases. Trimming cost V 4 bases and J 0 bases; bases outside gene matches: 0. CDR3 length equals 13 residues. The germline V gene encodes CDR1 SNHLY and CDR2 FYNNEI. The CDR3 DNA sequence: TGTGCCAGCAGTGGACTAGCCTCCTACGAGCAGTACTTC. Translating it yields CASSGLASYEQYF.

This chain joins TRBV7-8 and TRBJ2-2; 10 bases are shared with TRBD2. The junction had 10 bases not matched to a gene; V was cut back by 2 bases and J by 10 bases. CDR3 length equals 16 residues. Germline CDR1 and CDR2: SGHVS and FQNEAQ. The CDR3 sequence: CASSLLVLAGEAELFF. The CDR3 DNA is TGTGCCAGCAGCTTATTGGTGCTAGCGGGAGAGGCGGAGCTGTTTTTT. Filled out from reference TRBV7-8 and TRBJ2-2, the complete variable domain reads GAGVSQSPRYKVAKRGQDVALRCDPISGHVSLFWYQQALGQGPEFLTYFQNEAQLDKSGLPSDRFFAERPEGSVSTLKIQRTQQEDSAVYLCASSLLVLAGEAELFFGEGSRLTVL.

The chain links TRBV11-3 to TRBJ2-2, with 8 bases aligning to TRBD1. From germline, CDR1 is SGHNT and CDR2 YENEEA. The ends lost 6 bases at V and 7 bases at J; junction bases unmatched: 7. The CDR3 is 14 amino acids. The CDR3 reads CASRSPGGGGELFF. DNA of the CDR3: TGTGCCAGCAGATCTCCAGGGGGCGGCGGGGAGCTGTTTTTT. The variable domain in full, completed from reference TRBV11-3 and TRBJ2-2, reads EAGVVQSPRYKIIEKKQPVAFWCNPISGHNTLYWYLQNLGQGPELLIRYENEEAVDDSQLPKDRFSAERLKGVDSTLKIQPAELGDSAVYLCASRSPGGGGELFFGEGSRLTVL.